Given below is one TCR beta chain in context. Cohorts were assigned according to the clinical history that participants reported. The study recruited exposed participants who had met a COVID-19 case within 2 weeks before entry. V was pared by 7 bases and J by 5 bases, with 9 bases between. This CDR3 region has 12 residues. CDR1 is MNHNY, CDR2 SVGAGI, per germline (reference sequence). The data were taken from a study of blood T cell repertoires in COVID-19. Overall study: The United States, Italy and Spain provided the acute and convalescent COVID-19 samples. Sources were T cells, B-cell-depleted T cells, or PBMCs; the material itself was cDNA or gDNA.

Some clones are missing from TCRdb's copy, which holds only in-frame ones; the method was immunoSEQ multiplex PCR. The table shows 350,000 to 450,000 clones, with just over 90% occurring only once. The source of this sequence is a woman in her thirties or forties who had been exposed to COVID-19. The J gene is TRBJ1-5, the V gene TRBV6-6; unclear D gene. The sequenced sample consisted of PBMCs or T cells enriched from blood (not recorded which). As DNA, the CDR3 is TGTGCCAGCAACCTGCAGGATCAGCCCCAGCATTTT. Its protein product is CASNLQDQPQHF.